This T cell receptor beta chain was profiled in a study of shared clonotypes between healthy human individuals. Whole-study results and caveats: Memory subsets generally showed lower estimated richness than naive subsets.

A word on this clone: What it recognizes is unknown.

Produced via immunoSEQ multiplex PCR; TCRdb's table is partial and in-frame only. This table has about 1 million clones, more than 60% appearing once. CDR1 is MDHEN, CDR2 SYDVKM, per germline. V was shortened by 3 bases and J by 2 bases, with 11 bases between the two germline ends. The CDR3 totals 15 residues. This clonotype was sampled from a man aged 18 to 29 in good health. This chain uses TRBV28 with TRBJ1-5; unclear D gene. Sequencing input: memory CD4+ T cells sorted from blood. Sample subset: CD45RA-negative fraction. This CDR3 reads CASSFFDGRNQPQHF. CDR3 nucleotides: TGTGCCAGCAGTTTTTTTGATGGGCGCAATCAGCCCCAGCATTTT.